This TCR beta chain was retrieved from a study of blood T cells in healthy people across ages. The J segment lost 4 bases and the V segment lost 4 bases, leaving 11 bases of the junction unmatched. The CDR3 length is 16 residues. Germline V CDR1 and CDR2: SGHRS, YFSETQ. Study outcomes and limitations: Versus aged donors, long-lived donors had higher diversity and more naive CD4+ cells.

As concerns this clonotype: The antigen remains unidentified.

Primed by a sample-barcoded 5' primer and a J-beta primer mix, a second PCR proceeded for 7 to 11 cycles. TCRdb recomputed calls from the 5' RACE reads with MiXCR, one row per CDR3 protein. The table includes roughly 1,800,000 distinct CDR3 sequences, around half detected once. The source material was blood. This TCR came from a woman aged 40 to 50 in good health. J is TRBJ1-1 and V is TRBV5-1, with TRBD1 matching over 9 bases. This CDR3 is CASSALQGARSTEAFF. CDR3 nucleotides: TGCGCCAGCAGCGCATTACAGGGGGCACGGAGCACTGAAGCTTTCTTT. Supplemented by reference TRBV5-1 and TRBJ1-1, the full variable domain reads KAGVTQTPRYLIKTRGQQVTLSCSPISGHRSVSWYQQTPGQGLQFLFEYFSETQRNKGNFPGRFSGRQFSNSRSEMNVSTLELGDSALYLCASSALQGARSTEAFFGQGTRLTVV.